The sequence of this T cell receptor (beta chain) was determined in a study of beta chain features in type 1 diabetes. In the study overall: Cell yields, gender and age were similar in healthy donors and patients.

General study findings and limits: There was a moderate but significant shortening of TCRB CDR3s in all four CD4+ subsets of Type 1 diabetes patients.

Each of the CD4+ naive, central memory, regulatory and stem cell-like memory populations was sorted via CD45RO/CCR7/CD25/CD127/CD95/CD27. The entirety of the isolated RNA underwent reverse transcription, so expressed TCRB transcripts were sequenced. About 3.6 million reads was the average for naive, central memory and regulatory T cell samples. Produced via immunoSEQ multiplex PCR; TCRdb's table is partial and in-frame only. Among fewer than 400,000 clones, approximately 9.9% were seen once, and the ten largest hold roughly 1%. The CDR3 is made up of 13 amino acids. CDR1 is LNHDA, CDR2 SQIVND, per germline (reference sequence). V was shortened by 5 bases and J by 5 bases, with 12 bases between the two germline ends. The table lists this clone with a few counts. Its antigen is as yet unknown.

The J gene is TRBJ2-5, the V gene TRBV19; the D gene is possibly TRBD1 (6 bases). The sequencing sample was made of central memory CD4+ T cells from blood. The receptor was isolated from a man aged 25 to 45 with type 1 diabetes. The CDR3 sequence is CASSPGVMETQYF. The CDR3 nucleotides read TGTGCCAGTAGTCCAGGGGTGATGGAGACCCAGTACTTC.